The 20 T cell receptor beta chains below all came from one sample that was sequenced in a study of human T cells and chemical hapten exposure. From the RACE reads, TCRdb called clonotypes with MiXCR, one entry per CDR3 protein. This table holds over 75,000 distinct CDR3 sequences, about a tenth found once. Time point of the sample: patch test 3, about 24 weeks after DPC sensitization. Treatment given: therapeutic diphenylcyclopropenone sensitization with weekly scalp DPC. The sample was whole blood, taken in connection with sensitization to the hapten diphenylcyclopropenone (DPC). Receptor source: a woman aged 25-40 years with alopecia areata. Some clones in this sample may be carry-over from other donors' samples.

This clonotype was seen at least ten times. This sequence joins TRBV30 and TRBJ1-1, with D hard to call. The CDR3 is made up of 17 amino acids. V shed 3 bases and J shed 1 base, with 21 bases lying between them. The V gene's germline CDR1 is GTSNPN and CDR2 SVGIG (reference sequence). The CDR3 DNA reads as TGTGCCTGGAGCCACACCGCGTTTAGATTCAGGAACACTGAAGCTTTCTTT. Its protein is CAWSHTAFRFRNTEAFF.

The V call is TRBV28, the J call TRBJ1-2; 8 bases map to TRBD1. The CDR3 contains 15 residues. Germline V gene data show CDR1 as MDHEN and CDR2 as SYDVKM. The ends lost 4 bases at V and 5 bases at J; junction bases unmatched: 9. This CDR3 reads CASSYGQGFSYGYTF. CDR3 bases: TGTGCCAGCAGTTACGGACAGGGCTTCTCATATGGCTACACCTTC.

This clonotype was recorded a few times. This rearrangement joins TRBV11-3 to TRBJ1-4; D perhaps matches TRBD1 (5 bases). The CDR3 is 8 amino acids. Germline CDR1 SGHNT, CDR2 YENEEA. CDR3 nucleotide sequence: TGTGGGGGCCCAAAACTGTTTTTT. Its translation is CGGPKLFF.

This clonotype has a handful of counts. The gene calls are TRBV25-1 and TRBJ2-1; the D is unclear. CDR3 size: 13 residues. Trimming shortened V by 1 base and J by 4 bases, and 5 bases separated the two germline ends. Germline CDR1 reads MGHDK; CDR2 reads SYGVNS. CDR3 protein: CASSEFKYNEQFF. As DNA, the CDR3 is TGTGCCAGCAGTGAATTTAAGTACAATGAGCAGTTCTTC.

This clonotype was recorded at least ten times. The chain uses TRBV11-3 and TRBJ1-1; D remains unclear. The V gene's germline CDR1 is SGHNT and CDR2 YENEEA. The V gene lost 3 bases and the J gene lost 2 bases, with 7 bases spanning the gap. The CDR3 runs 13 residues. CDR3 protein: CASSLRVNTEAFF. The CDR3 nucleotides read TGTGCCAGCAGCTTGCGGGTCAACACTGAAGCTTTCTTT.

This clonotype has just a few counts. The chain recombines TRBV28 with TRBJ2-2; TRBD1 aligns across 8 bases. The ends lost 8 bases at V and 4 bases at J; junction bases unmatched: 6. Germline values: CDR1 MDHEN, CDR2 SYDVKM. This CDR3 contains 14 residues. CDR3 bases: TGTGCCAGCGGCGCCGGGACAGGCACCGGGGAGCTGTTTTTT. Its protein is CASGAGTGTGELFF.

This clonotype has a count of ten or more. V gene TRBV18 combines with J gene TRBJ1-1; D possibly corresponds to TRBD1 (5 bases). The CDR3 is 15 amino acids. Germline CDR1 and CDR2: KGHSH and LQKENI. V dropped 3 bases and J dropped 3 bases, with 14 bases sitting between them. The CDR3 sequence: CASSPQEGRDTEAFF. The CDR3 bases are TGTGCCAGCTCACCGCAGGAGGGGCGCGACACTGAAGCTTTCTTT.

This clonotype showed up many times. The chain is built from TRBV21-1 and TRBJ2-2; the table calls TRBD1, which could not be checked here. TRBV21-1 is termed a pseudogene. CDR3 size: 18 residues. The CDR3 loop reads CASSKVARVIADPGELFF. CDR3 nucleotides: TGTGCCAGCAGCAAGGTCGCCAGGGTTATCGCGGACCCCGGGGAGCTGTTTTTT.

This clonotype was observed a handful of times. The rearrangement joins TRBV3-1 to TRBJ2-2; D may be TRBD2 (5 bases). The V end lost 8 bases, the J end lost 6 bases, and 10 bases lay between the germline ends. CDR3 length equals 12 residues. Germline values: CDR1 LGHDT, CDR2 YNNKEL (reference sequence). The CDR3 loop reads CASRILAGELFF. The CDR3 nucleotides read TGTGCCAGCCGCATACTAGCCGGGGAGCTGTTTTTT.

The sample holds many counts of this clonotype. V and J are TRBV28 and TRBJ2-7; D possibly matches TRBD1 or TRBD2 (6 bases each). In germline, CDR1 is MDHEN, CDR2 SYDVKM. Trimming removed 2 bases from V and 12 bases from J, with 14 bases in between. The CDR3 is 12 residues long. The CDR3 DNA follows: TGTGCCAGCAGTTTAAGGAGGGGGTTACGGTACTTC. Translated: CASSLRRGLRYF. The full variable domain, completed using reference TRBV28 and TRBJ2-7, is DVKVTQSSRYLVKRTGEKVFLECVQDMDHENMFWYRQDPGLGLRLIYFSYDVKMKEKGDIPEGYSVSREKKERFSLILESASTNQTSMYLCASSLRRGLRYFGPGTRLTVT.

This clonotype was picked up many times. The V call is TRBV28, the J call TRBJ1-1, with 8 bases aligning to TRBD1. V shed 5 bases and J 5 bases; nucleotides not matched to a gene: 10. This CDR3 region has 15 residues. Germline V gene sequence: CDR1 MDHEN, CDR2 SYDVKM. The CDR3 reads CASSPGGNTGTEAFF. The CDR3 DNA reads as TGTGCCAGCAGTCCAGGGGGCAACACAGGAACTGAAGCTTTCTTT.

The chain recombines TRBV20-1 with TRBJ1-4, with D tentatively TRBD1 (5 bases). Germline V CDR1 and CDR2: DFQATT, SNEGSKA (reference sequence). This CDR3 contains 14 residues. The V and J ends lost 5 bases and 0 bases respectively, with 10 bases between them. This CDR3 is CSARDRPTNEKLFF. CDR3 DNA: TGCAGTGCTCGCGACAGACCAACTAATGAAAAACTGTTTTTT.

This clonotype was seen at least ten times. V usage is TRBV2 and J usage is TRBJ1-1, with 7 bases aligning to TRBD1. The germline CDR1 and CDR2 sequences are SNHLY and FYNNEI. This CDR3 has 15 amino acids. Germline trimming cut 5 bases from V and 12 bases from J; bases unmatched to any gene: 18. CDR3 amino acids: CASSSRDTRQGAPFF. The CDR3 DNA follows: TGTGCCAGCAGTTCCCGCGATACAAGACAGGGAGCACCTTTCTTT.

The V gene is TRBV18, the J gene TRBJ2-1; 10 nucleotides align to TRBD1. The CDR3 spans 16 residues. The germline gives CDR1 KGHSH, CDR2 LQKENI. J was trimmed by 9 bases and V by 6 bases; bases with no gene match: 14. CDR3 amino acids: CASSPSGQGGFGEQFF. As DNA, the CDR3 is TGTGCCAGCTCCCCGTCTGGACAGGGGGGGTTCGGTGAGCAGTTCTTC. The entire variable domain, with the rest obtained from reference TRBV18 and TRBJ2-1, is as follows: NAGVMQNPRHLVRRRGQEARLRCSPMKGHSHVYWYRQLPEEGLKFMVYLQKENIIDESGMPKERFSAEFPKEGPSILRIQQVVRGDSAAYFCASSPSGQGGFGEQFFGPGTRLTVL.

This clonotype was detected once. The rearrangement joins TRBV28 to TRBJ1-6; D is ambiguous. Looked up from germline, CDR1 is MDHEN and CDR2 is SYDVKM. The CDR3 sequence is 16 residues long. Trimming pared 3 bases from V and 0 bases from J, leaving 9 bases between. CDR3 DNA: TGTGCCAGCAGTTTTCCGCGAAGCTCCTATAATTCACCCCTCCACTTT. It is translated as CASSFPRSSYNSPLHF.

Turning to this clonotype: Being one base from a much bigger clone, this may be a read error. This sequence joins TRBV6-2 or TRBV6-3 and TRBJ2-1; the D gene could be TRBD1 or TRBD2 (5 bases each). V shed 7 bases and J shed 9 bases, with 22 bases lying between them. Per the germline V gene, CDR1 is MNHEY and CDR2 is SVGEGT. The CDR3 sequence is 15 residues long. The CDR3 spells CASIPGAERKGEQFF. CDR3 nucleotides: TGTGCCAGCATCCCCGGGGCAGAGCGTAAAGGTGAGCAGTTCTTC.

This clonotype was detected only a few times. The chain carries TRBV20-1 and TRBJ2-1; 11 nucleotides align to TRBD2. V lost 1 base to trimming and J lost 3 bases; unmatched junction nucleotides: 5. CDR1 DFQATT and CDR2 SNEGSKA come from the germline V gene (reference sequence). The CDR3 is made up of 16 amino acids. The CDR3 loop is CSARGMGTSGYNEQFF. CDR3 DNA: TGCAGTGCTAGAGGAATGGGGACTAGCGGCTACAATGAGCAGTTCTTC.

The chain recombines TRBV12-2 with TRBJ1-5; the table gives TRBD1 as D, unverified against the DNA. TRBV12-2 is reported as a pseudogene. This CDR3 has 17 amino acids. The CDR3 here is CASRPHPAGDSNQPQHF. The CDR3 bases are TGTGCAAGTCGCCCCCATCCGGCAGGGGATAGCAATCAGCCCCAGCATTTT.

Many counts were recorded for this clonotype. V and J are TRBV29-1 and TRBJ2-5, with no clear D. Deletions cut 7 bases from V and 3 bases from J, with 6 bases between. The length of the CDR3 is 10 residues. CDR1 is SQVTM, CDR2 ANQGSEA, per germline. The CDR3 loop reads CSAGEETQYF. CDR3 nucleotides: TGCAGCGCTGGGGAAGAGACCCAGTACTTC.

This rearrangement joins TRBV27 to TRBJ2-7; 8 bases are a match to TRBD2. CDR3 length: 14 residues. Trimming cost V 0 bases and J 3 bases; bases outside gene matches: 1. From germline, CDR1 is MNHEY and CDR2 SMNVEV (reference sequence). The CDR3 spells CASSLSGRVYEQYF. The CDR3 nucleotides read TGTGCCAGCAGTTTATCCGGGAGGGTCTACGAGCAGTACTTC.